Only a few counts were recorded for the clone carrying this T cell receptor (beta chain). Its antigen is not identified. This entry comes from a study of T cells after yellow fever vaccination. Findings of the study overall: The booster response re-showed most primary clones: approximately 95% CD4, 88% CD8.

Production of TCR cDNA was by 5'RACE template switching, which also added a universal primer site and UMIs. Each CDR3 protein gets one entry after TCRdb re-called the 5' RACE reads with MiXCR. The table shows 510,000 or so distinct CDR3 sequences, with 15% to 20% occurring only once. Germline V gene sequence: CDR1 LGHDT, CDR2 YNNKEL (reference sequence). The junction had 22 bases not matched to a gene; V was cut back by 1 base and J by 4 bases. CDR3 length equals 22 residues. This material consisted of PBMCs, taken 15 days after the yellow fever booster vaccination. The TCR originated in a man younger than 40 who received the YFV17D yellow fever vaccine. The rearrangement links TRBV3-1 to TRBJ2-1; TRBD2 agrees at 10 bases. CDR3 sequence (DNA): TGTGCCAGCAGCCAAGCCCTGGGCAGGGATTCTAGCGGGAGAACCTATTACAATGAGCAGTTCTTC. It encodes CASSQALGRDSSGRTYYNEQFF.